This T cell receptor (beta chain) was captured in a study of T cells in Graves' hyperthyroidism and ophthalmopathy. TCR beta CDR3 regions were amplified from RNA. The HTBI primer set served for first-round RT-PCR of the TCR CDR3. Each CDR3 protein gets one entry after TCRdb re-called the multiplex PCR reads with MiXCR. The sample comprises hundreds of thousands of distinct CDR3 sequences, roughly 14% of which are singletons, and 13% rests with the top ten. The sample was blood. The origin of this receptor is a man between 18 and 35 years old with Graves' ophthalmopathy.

The CDR3 protein is CSVEGGGNTIYF. Written as DNA, the CDR3 is TGCAGCGTTGAAGGGGGTGGAAACACCATATATTTT. The rearrangement uses TRBV29-1 and TRBJ1-3; D remains ambiguous. Trimming pared 1 base from V and 3 bases from J, leaving 4 bases between. CDR3 length equals 12 residues. The germline V gene has CDR1 SQVTM and CDR2 ANQGSEA.